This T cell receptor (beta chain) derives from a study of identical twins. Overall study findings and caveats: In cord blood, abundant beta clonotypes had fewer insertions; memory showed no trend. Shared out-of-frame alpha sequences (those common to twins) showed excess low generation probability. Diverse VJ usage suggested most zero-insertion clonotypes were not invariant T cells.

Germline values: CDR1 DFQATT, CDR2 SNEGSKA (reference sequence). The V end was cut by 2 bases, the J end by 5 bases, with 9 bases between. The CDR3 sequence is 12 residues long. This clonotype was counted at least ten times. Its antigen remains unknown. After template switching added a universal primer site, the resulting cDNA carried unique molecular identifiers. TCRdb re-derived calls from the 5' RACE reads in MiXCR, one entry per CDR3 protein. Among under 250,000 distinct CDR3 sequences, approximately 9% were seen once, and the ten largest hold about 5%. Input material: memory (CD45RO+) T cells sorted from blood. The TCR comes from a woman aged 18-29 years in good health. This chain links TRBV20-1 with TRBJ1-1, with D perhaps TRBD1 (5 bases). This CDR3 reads CSARQGETEAFF. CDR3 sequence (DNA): TGCAGTGCTAGACAGGGAGAAACTGAAGCTTTCTTT.